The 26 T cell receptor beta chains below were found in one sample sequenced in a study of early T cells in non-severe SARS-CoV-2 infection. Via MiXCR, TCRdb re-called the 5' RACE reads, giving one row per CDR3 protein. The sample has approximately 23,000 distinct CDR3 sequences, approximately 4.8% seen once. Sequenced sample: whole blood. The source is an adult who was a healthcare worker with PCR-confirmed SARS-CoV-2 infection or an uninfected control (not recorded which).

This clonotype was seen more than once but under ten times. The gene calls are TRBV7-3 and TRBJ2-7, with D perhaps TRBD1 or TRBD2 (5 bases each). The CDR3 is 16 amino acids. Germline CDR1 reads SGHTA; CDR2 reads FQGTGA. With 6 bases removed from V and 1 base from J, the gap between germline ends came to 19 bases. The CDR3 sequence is CASSLASGTESYEQYF. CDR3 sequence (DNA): TGTGCCAGCAGTCTGGCCTCAGGGACGGAATCCTACGAGCAGTACTTC.

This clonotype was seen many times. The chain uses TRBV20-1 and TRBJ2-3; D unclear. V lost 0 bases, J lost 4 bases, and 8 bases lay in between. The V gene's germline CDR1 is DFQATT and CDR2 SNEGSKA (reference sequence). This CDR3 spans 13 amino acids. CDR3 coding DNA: TGCAGTGCTAGAGACGGTGGCGCAGATACGCAGTATTTT. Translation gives CSARDGGADTQYF.

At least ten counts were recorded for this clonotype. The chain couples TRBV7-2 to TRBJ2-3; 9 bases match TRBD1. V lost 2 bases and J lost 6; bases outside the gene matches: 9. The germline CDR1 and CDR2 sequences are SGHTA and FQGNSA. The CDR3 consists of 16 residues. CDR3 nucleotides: TGTGCCAGCAGCTTAAGGGCTGGACAGGGGCAGGATACGCAGTATTTT. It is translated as CASSLRAGQGQDTQYF.

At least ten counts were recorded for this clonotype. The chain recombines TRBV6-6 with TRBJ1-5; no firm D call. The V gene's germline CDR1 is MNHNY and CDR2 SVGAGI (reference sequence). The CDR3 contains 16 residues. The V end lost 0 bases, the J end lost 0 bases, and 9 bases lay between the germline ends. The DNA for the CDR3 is TGTGCCAGCAGTTACTCGTGGGGTCATAGCAATCAGCCCCAGCATTTT. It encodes CASSYSWGHSNQPQHF.

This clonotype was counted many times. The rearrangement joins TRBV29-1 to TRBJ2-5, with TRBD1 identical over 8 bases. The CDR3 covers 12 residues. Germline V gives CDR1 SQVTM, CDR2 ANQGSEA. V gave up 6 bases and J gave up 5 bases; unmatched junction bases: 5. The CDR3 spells CSVGQGRETQYF. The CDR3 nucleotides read TGCAGCGTCGGACAGGGTCGCGAGACCCAGTACTTC. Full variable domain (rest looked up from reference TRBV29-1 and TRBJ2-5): SAVISQKPSRDICQRGTSLTIQCQVDSQVTMMFWYRQQPGQSLTLIATANQGSEATYESGFVIDKFPISRPNLTFSTLTVSNMSPEDSSIYLCSVGQGRETQYFGPGTRLLVL.

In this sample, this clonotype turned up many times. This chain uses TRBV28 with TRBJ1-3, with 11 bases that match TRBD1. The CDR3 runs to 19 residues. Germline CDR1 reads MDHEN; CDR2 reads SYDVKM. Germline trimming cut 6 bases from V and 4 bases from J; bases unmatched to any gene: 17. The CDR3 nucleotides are TGTGCCAGCAGACCAACGCTCGGACAGGGGGCGGTAAAAGGAAACACCATATATTTT. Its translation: CASRPTLGQGAVKGNTIYF.

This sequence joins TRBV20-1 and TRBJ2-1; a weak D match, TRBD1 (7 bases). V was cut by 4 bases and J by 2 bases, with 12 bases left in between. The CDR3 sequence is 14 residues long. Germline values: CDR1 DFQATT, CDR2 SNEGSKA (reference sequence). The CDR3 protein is CSAIAGQPYNEQFF. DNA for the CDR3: TGCAGTGCTATTGCGGGACAGCCCTACAATGAGCAGTTCTTC.

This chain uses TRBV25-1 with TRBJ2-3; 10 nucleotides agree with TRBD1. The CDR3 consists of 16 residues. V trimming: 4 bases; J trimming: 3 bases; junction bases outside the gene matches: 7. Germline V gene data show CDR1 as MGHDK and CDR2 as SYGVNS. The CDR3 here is CASSGGTGVVTDTQYF. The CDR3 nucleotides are TGTGCCAGCAGTGGGGGGACAGGGGTGGTAACAGATACGCAGTATTTT.

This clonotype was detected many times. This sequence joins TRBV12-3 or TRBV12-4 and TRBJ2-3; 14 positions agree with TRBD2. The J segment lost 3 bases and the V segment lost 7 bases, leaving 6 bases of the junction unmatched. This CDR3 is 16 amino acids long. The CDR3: CASTRTSGGRTDTQYF. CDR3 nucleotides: TGTGCCAGCACCCGGACTAGCGGGGGGAGAACAGATACGCAGTATTTT.

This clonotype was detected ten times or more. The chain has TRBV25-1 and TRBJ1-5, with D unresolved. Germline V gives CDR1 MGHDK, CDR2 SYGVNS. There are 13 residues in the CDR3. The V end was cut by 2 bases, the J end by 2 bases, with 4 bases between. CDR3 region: CASSEIGNQPQHF. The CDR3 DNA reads TGTGCCAGCAGTGAAATAGGCAATCAGCCCCAGCATTTT.

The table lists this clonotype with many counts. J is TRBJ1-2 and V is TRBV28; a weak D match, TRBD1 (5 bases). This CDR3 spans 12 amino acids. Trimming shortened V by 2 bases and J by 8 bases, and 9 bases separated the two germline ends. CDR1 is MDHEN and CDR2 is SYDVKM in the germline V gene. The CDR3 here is CASSLIRAGYTF. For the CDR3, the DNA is TGTGCCAGCAGTTTAATCAGGGCCGGCTACACCTTC.

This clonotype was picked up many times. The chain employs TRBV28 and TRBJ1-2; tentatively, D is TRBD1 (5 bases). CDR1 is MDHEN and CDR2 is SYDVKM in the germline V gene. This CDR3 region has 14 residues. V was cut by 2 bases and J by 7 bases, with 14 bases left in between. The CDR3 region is CASSLASRGIGYTF. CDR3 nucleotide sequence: TGTGCCAGCAGTTTAGCTTCACGGGGGATTGGCTACACCTTC.

CDR3 residues: CASHLGFGVNTEAFF. CDR3 nucleotide sequence: TGTGCCAGCCACCTAGGTTTCGGGGTGAACACTGAAGCTTTCTTT. V usage is TRBV5-6 and J usage is TRBJ1-1; D not resolved. Germline CDR1 is SGHDT and CDR2 is YYEEEE. The CDR3 spans 15 residues. V dropped 7 bases and J dropped 0 bases, with 16 bases sitting between them. Supplemented by reference TRBV5-6 and TRBJ1-1, the full variable domain reads DAGVTQSPTHLIKTRGQQVTLRCSPKSGHDTVSWYQQALGQGPQFIFQYYEEEERQRGNFPDRFSGHQFPNYSSELNVNALLLGDSALYLCASHLGFGVNTEAFFGQGTRLTVV.

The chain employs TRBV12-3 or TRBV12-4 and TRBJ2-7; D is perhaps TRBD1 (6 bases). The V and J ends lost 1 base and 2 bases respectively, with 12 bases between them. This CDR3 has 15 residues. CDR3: CASSLEWGQAYEQYF. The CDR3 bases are TGTGCCAGCAGTTTAGAATGGGGACAAGCCTACGAGCAGTACTTC.

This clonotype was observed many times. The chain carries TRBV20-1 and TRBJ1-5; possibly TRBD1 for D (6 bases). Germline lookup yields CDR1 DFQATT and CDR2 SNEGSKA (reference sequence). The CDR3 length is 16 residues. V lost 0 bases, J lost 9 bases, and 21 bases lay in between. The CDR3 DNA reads TGCAGTGCTAGAGATCCGCAGGGGAGGATAGTAGGGCCCCAGCATTTT. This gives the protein CSARDPQGRIVGPQHF.

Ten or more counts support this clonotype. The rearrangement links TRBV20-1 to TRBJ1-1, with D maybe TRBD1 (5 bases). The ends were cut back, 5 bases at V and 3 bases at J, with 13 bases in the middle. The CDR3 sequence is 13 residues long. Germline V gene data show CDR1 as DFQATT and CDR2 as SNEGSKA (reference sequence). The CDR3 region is CSAQTGGYTEAFF. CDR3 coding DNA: TGCAGTGCTCAAACAGGAGGTTACACTGAAGCTTTCTTT.

The CDR3 here is CSVENLVNTEAFF. As DNA, the CDR3 is TGCAGCGTTGAGAACTTGGTGAACACTGAAGCTTTCTTT. The rearrangement joins TRBV29-1 to TRBJ1-1; no definite D call. Germline-derived CDR1 and CDR2 are SQVTM and ANQGSEA. The CDR3 extends over 13 amino acids. Between the trimmed V and J ends, which lost 3 bases and 0 bases, there was a span of 8 bases.

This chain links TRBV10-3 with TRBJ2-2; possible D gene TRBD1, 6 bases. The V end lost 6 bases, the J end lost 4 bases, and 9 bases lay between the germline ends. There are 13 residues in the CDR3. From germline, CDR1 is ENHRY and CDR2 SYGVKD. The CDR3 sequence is CAIRDSATGELFF. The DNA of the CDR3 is TGTGCCATCAGGGACAGCGCCACCGGGGAGCTGTTTTTT.

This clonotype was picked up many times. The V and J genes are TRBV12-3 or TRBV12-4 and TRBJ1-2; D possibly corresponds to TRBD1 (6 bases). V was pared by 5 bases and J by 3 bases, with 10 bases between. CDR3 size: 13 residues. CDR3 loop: CASSERGHYGYTF. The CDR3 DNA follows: TGTGCCAGCAGTGAGCGGGGGCACTATGGCTACACCTTC.

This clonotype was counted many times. The CDR3 DNA sequence: TGCAGCGTAGCTGAGGGGGCGAGTAGCAATCAGCCCCAGCATTTT. Translation gives CSVAEGASSNQPQHF. V and J are TRBV29-1 and TRBJ1-5, with TRBD1 identical over 7 bases. Germline assignment: CDR1 SQVTM and CDR2 ANQGSEA. CDR3 length: 15 residues. Trimming at V came to 6 bases and at J to 0 bases, leaving 8 bases not matched to a gene.

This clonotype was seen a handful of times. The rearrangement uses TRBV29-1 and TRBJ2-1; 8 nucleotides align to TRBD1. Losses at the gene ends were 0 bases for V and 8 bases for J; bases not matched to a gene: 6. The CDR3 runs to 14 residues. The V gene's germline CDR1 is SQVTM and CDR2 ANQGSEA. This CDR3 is CSVEERTGIDEQFF. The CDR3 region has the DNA TGCAGCGTTGAAGAGAGGACAGGGATCGATGAGCAGTTCTTC.

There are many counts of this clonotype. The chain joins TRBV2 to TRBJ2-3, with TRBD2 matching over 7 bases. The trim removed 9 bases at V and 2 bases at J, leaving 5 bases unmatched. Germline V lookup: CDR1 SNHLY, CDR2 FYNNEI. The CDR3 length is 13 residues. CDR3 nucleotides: TGTGCCAGAATAGGGACTAACACAGATACGCAGTATTTT. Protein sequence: CARIGTNTDTQYF.

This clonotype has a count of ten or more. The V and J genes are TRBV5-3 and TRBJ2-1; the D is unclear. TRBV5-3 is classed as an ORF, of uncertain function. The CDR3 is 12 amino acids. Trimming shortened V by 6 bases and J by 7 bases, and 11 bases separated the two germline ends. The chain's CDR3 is CARTPCRNEQFF. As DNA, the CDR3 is TGTGCCAGAACCCCGTGTCGTAATGAGCAGTTCTTC.

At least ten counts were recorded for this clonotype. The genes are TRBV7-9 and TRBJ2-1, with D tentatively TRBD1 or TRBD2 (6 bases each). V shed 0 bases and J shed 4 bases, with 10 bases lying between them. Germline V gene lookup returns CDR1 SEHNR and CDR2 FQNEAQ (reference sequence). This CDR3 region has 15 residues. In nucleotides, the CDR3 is TGTGCCAGCAGCTTAGCGCAGGGGAGGTACAATGAGCAGTTCTTC. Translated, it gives CASSLAQGRYNEQFF.

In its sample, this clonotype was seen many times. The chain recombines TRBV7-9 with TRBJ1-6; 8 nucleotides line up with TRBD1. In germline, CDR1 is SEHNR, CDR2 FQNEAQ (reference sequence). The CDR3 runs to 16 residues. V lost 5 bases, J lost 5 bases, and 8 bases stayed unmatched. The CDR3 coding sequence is TGTGCCAGCAGCCGGACACAGGGGGGAAATAATTCACCCCTCCACTTT. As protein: CASSRTQGGNNSPLHF. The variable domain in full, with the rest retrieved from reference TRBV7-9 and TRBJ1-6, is DTGVSQNPRHKITKRGQNVTFRCDPISEHNRLYWYRQTLGQGPEFLTYFQNEAQLEKSRLLSDRFSAERPKGSFSTLEIQRTEQGDSAMYLCASSRTQGGNNSPLHFGNGTRLTVT.

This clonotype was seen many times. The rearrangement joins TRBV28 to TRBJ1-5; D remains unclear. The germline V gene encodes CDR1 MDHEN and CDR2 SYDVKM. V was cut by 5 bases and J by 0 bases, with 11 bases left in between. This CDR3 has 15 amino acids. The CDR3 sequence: CASSLLSGSNQPQHF. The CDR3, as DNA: TGTGCCAGCAGTCTCCTCAGTGGTAGCAATCAGCCCCAGCATTTT. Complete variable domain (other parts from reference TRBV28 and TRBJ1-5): DVKVTQSSRYLVKRTGEKVFLECVQDMDHENMFWYRQDPGLGLRLIYFSYDVKMKEKGDIPEGYSVSREKKERFSLILESASTNQTSMYLCASSLLSGSNQPQHFGDGTRLSIL.